Shown below are 22 T cell receptor beta chains from a single sample sequenced in a study of CD8+ T cells in alopecia areata. Extraction of RNA preceded its reverse transcription into cDNA, which served as the sequencing template. Profiling relied on immunoSEQ multiplex PCR, and the TCRdb table lists in-frame clones only, not all of them. The sample shows around 110,000 clones, none of them appearing just once. The material sequenced was lesional skin. Every receptor here comes from a C3H/HeJ mouse with alopecia areata. Strain haplotype at MHC: H2-k.

This clone has at least ten counts. Gene names denote mouse genes. Coverage ceases 4 residues before the CDR3 finishes, and the germline J gene fills in the end. The chain joins TRBV17 to TRBJ2-7; D not resolved. Germline V gives CDR1 MNHDT, CDR2 YYDKIL. Trimming took 0 bases from V and 0 from J, leaving 6 bases between them. This CDR3 is 14 amino acids long. CDR3 in amino acids: CASSRDQSSYEQYF. The sequenced part of the CDR3 DNA is TGTGCTAGCAGTAGAGATCAGAGCTCCTAT.

This clone has more than one count but fewer than ten. Gene names are mouse gene names. Read coverage stops 4 residues before the CDR3 terminus; the germline J gene supplies the remainder. The rearrangement joins TRBV19 to TRBJ2-1; TRBD2 agrees at 10 bases. The trim removed 4 bases at V and 3 bases at J, leaving 7 bases unmatched. The CDR3 loop spans 16 amino acids. Germline lookup yields CDR1 FNHDT and CDR2 SITEND (reference sequence). Incomplete CDR3 DNA: TGTGCCAGCAGTCCGACTGGGGGGCCGATCTATGCT. This translates into CASSPTGGPIYA. Given in full, the CDR3 is CASSPTGGPIYAEQFF.

Comment on this clone: Here the gene names and germline are mouse. The CDR3 goes on 4 residues after the read ends, and that part is filled in from the germline J gene. The genes are TRBV13-3 and TRBJ2-7, with a weak D call TRBD2 (6 bases). The CDR3 runs to 15 residues. The germline V gene has CDR1 NNHDY and CDR2 SYVADS. The germline V and J ends were trimmed by 3 bases and 1 base, with 14 bases remaining between them. CDR3: CASSGTGTPSYEQYF. Incomplete CDR3 DNA: TGTGCCAGCAGTGGGACCGGGACTCCTTCCTAT.

On this clone: The germline and genes are mouse ones. The CDR3 end lies 4 residues beyond the end of the read and is filled in from the germline J gene. The chain links TRBV13-3 to TRBJ2-2; 10 bases are shared with TRBD1. J was trimmed by 3 bases and V by 9 bases; bases with no gene match: 11. The CDR3 sequence is 16 residues long. Germline CDR1 NNHDY, CDR2 SYVADS. The DNA read from the CDR3 is TGTGCCATCAGCGCGGGACAGGGGCTTCACACCGGG. Translating gives CAISAGQGLHTG. The full CDR3 sequence reads CAISAGQGLHTGQLYF.

This clone was seen repeatedly, ten times or more. The genes are named according to mouse. The observed sequence ends 4 residues before the CDR3 terminus, with the missing tail filled in from the germline J gene. This chain links TRBV13-3 with TRBJ2-3; 10 bases line up with TRBD2. With 4 bases clipped from V and 1 base from J, the junction kept 3 bases outside the gene matches. The CDR3 totals 15 residues. Looked up from germline, CDR1 is NNHDY and CDR2 is SYVADS. This chain's CDR3 is CASSHTGGGAETLYF. The sequenced CDR3 bases are TGTGCCAGCAGTCACACTGGGGGGGGTGCAGAA.

This clone has just a few counts. Gene names are mouse gene names. Read coverage stops 4 residues before the CDR3 terminus; the germline J gene supplies the remainder. The rearrangement uses TRBV13-1 and TRBJ2-7, with TRBD2 identical over 8 bases. J lost 0 bases, V lost 2 bases, and 4 bases had no gene match. The CDR3 is 15 amino acids. Germline assignment: CDR1 NSHNY and CDR2 SYGAGN. The chain's CDR3 is CASSEDWGLSYEQYF. CDR3 DNA, as far as it was read: TGTGCCAGCAGTGAAGACTGGGGTCTCTCCTAT.

Turning to this clone: Gene names and germline refer to mouse. CDR3 residues: CASSILGGPYAEQFF. CDR3 DNA, as far as it was read: TGTGCCAGCAGTATTCTGGGGGGGCCCTATGCT. This sequence joins TRBV19 and TRBJ2-1; 10 bases are shared with TRBD2. The CDR3 is cut off 4 residues early in the read; its end comes from the germline J gene. The CDR3 extends over 15 amino acids. The junction had 2 bases not matched to a gene; V was cut back by 2 bases and J by 3 bases. Germline CDR1 reads FNHDT; CDR2 reads SITEND (reference sequence). Complete variable domain (other parts from reference TRBV19 and TRBJ2-1): GGIITQTPKFLIGQEGQKLTLKCQQNFNHDTMYWYRQDSGKGLRLIYYSITENDLQKGDLSEGYDASREKKSSFSLTVTSAQKNEMAVFLCASSILGGPYAEQFFGPGTRLTVL.

There are a few counts of this clone. The germline and genes are mouse ones. The read comes to an end 4 residues before the CDR3 does, leaving the germline J gene to fill in the end. V usage is TRBV13-3 and J usage is TRBJ2-4, with 12 bases identical to TRBD2. CDR1 is NNHDY, CDR2 SYVADS, per germline. The CDR3 runs 16 residues. J gave up 0 bases and V 3 bases, and 2 bases lay outside the gene matches. The CDR3 sequence: CASSGLGGRSQNTLYF. CDR3 DNA (partial): TGTGCCAGCAGTGGACTGGGGGGGCGCAGTCAAAAC.

For this clone: TCRdb lists a protein that is different at residue 11 from the translated DNA; the protein given here uses the DNA translation. Each gene name is a mouse one. Read data end 3 residues before the CDR3 end; the end is taken from the germline J gene. This sequence joins TRBV19 and TRBJ1-6, with 10 bases identical to TRBD1. TRBJ1-6 falls under the ORF class, with uncertain function. V was clipped by 5 bases and J by 8 bases; unmatched bases: 4. The V gene's germline CDR1 is FNHDT and CDR2 SITEND (reference sequence). The CDR3 covers 14 residues. The CDR3 DNA, read in part, is TGTGCCAGCAGCCCGGACAGGGGGGATTCGCCC. Translation gives CASSPDRGDSP. The whole CDR3 protein reads CASSPDRGDSPLYF.

As to this clone: The listed genes are named as in mouse. The CDR3 reads CASSDADRGRAEQFF. The CDR3 bases that were read are TGTGCCAGCAGTGATGCAGACAGGGGGCGGGCT. The chain recombines TRBV13-3 with TRBJ2-1, with 10 bases fitting TRBD1. The read comes to an end 4 residues before the CDR3 does, leaving the germline J gene to fill in the end. The germline V gene has CDR1 NNHDY and CDR2 SYVADS. The CDR3 loop spans 15 amino acids.

There are a few counts of this clone. Gene names refer to mouse genes. The read finishes 4 residues shy of the CDR3 end, and the germline J gene is used to complete it. This chain joins TRBV19 and TRBJ2-3; 9 nucleotides agree with TRBD2. Looked up from germline, CDR1 is FNHDT and CDR2 is SITEND (reference sequence). CDR3 length: 14 amino acids. Losses at the gene ends were 6 bases for V and 2 bases for J; bases not matched to a gene: 4. CDR3 bases read: TGTGCCAGCACCAGACTGGGGGCTGCAGAA. Its protein is CASTRLGAAE. The full CDR3 protein is CASTRLGAAETLYF.

A remark on this clone: Gene names are the mouse ones. CDR3 DNA (partial): TGTGCCTGGAGGGCAGGGGGCACCGGG. Amino acids: CAWRAGGTG. The whole CDR3 protein reads CAWRAGGTGQLYF. This chain joins TRBV31 and TRBJ2-2; TRBD1 agrees at 7 bases. The DNA ends 4 residues before the CDR3 does, and the rest of the CDR3 is filled in from the germline J gene. The CDR3 sequence is 13 residues long. Germline loops: CDR1 GKSSPN, CDR2 SITVG. V was clipped by 3 bases and J by 4 bases; unmatched bases: 2.

Only a few counts were recorded for this clone. Mouse gene names and germline throughout. The read falls 4 residues short of the CDR3 end, and the missing part is taken from the germline J gene. The chain couples TRBV17 to TRBJ2-5; D remains unclear. The V gene's germline CDR1 is MNHDT and CDR2 YYDKIL. This CDR3 is built from 13 residues. The CDR3 DNA, read in part, is TGTGCTAGCAGTAGCACAGAAAAAGAC. Its protein is CASSSTEKD. The full CDR3 protein is CASSSTEKDTQYF.

This clone was detected ten times or more. Gene and germline names: mouse. The read terminates 4 residues before the CDR3 end, so the remaining end is supplied by the germline J gene. The chain has TRBV13-3 and TRBJ2-3; 7 bases agree with TRBD2. This CDR3 comprises 15 residues. CDR1 and CDR2 (germline): NNHDY, SYVADS. V dropped 5 bases and J dropped 0; count of bases not matched to a gene: 6. This CDR3 reads CASSSLGSSAETLYF. The CDR3 bases that were read are TGTGCCAGCAGCTCACTGGGGTCTAGTGCAGAA.

Comments on this clone: Genes here carry mouse names. The CDR3 sequence: CASSEHRGEYEQYF. The DNA read from the CDR3 is TGTGCCAGCAGTGAACACAGGGGGGAGTAT. This sequence joins TRBV13-3 and TRBJ2-7, with TRBD1 matching over 8 bases. Read sequence stops 4 residues before the CDR3 end, and the germline J gene provides the missing end. Germline values: CDR1 NNHDY, CDR2 SYVADS. This CDR3 has 14 residues.

The table lists this clone with many counts. Germline and genes: mouse. The read halts 4 residues ahead of the CDR3 end, with the missing end drawn from the germline J gene. The same CDR3 is also encoded by other DNA sequences in this sample. This chain links TRBV13-3 with TRBJ2-5; TRBD2 matches 9 bases. This CDR3 has 16 residues. Germline V lookup: CDR1 NNHDY, CDR2 SYVADS. V shed 0 bases, J shed 0 bases, and the junction held 2 bases outside the gene matches. CDR3 DNA, as far as it was read: TGTGCCAGCAGTGATGCCTGGGGGGGTAACCAAGAC. Translating it yields CASSDAWGGNQD. The entire CDR3 protein reads CASSDAWGGNQDTQYF.

This clone has a handful of counts. The gene names given are mouse names. The CDR3 end falls 4 residues outside the read, so it is completed with the germline J gene. The rearrangement joins TRBV13-1 to TRBJ2-2; D is possibly TRBD1 (7 bases). CDR1 and CDR2 from the germline V gene are NSHNY and SYGAGN. The CDR3 spans 15 residues. V was shortened by 2 bases and J by 3 bases, with 11 bases between the two germline ends. The CDR3 bases that were read are TGTGCCAGCAGTGAGAGGGGGCGGGACACCGGG. Translation: CASSERGRDTG. The CDR3 in full is CASSERGRDTGQLYF.

As to this clone: At residue 10, the translated DNA and the protein in TCRdb do not agree; the protein given here is derived from the DNA. The genes are named according to mouse. The read comes to an end 3 residues before the CDR3 does, leaving the germline J gene to fill in the end. This chain connects TRBV17 to TRBJ1-6, with D possibly being TRBD1 (6 bases). TRBJ1-6 is known as an ORF, though its function is uncertain. The V gene's germline CDR1 is MNHDT and CDR2 YYDKIL. The CDR3 sequence is 13 residues long. V was pared by 5 bases and J by 7 bases, with 9 bases between. Partial CDR3 DNA: TGTGCTAGCAGTCCTACAGGGAATTCGCCC. Residues: CASSPTGNSP. The CDR3 in full is CASSPTGNSPLYF.

About this clone: Gene names denote mouse genes. From the germline J gene comes the end of the CDR3, since the read stops 4 residues before it. The chain links TRBV5 to TRBJ2-2; 12 bases align to TRBD2. Germline lookup yields CDR1 LGHNA and CDR2 YNLKQL (reference sequence). There are 17 residues in the CDR3. With 6 bases clipped from V and 3 bases from J, the junction kept 8 bases outside the gene matches. CDR3 amino acids: CASSPDWGGADTGQLYF. CDR3 DNA (partial): TGTGCCAGCAGTCCTGACTGGGGGGGCGCGGACACCGGG.

Concerning this clone itself: TCRdb gives a protein that differs at residue 10 from what the DNA encodes, so the protein here is translated from the DNA. Mouse gene names and germline throughout. The CDR3 goes on 3 residues after the read ends, and that part is filled in from the germline J gene. The rearrangement uses TRBV13-2 and TRBJ1-3; D call uncertain. V lost 5 bases, J lost 3 bases, and 9 bases lay in between. Germline V CDR1 and CDR2: NNHNN, SYGAGS (reference sequence). The length of the CDR3 is 13 residues. The CDR3 sequence is CASGRHFGNTLYF. Incomplete CDR3 DNA: TGTGCCAGCGGGAGACATTTTGGAAATACG.

This clone was counted only a few times. All gene names here are mouse names. The read ends 4 residues shy of where the CDR3 ends; the end is completed using the germline J gene. The chain employs TRBV13-1 and TRBJ1-4; 11 bases are a match to TRBD1. Germline CDR1 is NSHNY and CDR2 is SYGAGN. The V segment lost 5 bases and the J segment 3 bases; nucleotides outside the gene matches: 3. The CDR3 has 15 residues. The CDR3 sequence is CASSSGQGANERLFF. The DNA read from the CDR3 is TGTGCCAGCAGCTCGGGACAGGGGGCCAACGAA. The complete variable domain, with remaining parts taken from reference TRBV13-1 and TRBJ1-4, reads EAAVTQSPRNKVTVTGGNVTLSCRQTNSHNYMYWYRQDTGHGLRLIHYSYGAGNLRIGDVPDGYKATRTTQEDFFLLLELASPSQTSLYFCASSSGQGANERLFFGHGTKLSVL.

In the case of this clone: Germline and genes: mouse. The read ends 4 residues before the CDR3 terminus; that terminus is restored from the germline J gene. V usage is TRBV17 and J usage is TRBJ2-7; weak D call: TRBD2 (6 bases). The CDR3 is 13 residues long. The V gene lost 6 bases and the J gene lost 0 bases, with 9 bases spanning the gap. Germline V gene lookup returns CDR1 MNHDT and CDR2 YYDKIL. The CDR3 loop is CASRRLVSYEQYF. The DNA read from the CDR3 is TGTGCTAGCAGGAGACTGGTCTCCTAT.